The 28 T cell receptor beta chains given below trace back to one sample, sequenced in a study of read filtering for tumor transcriptome and immune sequencing. Molecular barcoded adaptors covering alpha/delta and beta/gamma chains were used on 400 ng RNA. TCRdb re-called the reads with MiXCR, one entry per CDR3 protein. The profile covers around 130,000 distinct CDR3 sequences, with approximately 12% appearing a single time and 9.5% to 12% taken by the ten largest. Sample: a population of CD138-negative cells sorted from bone marrow. These receptor sequences come from a donor at least 40 years old with multiple myeloma.

This clonotype showed up many times. V gene TRBV7-2 combines with J gene TRBJ2-1; TRBD2 matches at 14 bases. This CDR3 comprises 16 residues. V was clipped by 1 base and J by 8 bases; unmatched bases: 4. CDR1 is SGHTA and CDR2 is FQGNSA in the germline V gene. The CDR3 DNA reads TGTGCCAGCAGCTTAGAGACTAGCGGGGGGGCCTATGAGCAGTTCTTC. As protein: CASSLETSGGAYEQFF.

This clonotype has at least ten counts. The V call is TRBV14, the J call TRBJ1-5; unclear D gene. Trimming stripped 1 base from V and 9 bases from J, with 10 bases between. Germline lookup yields CDR1 SGHDN and CDR2 FVKESK. The CDR3 consists of 13 residues. The CDR3 reads CASSQGTLMPQHF. DNA for the CDR3: TGTGCCAGCAGCCAAGGTACCCTCATGCCCCAGCATTTT.

Ten or more counts support this clonotype. J is TRBJ1-1 and V is TRBV6-6; the D gene is possibly TRBD1 (6 bases). Germline V gene sequence: CDR1 MNHNY, CDR2 SVGAGI (reference sequence). The V and J ends lost 8 bases and 2 bases respectively, with 15 bases between them. The CDR3 consists of 14 residues. For the CDR3, the DNA is TGTGCCAGCCTAACAGGGAGGGGCAACACTGAAGCTTTCTTT. It specifies CASLTGRGNTEAFF.

This clonotype was counted many times. The rearrangement uses TRBV3-1 and TRBJ2-1, with TRBD2 identical over 11 bases. J was trimmed by 6 bases and V by 2 bases; bases with no gene match: 0. The CDR3 length is 14 residues. Germline V CDR1 and CDR2: LGHDT, YNNKEL (reference sequence). CDR3 DNA: TGTGCCAGCAGCCAACTAGCGGGGGGCAATGAGCAGTTCTTC. As protein: CASSQLAGGNEQFF.

This clonotype was seen repeatedly, ten times or more. The chain joins TRBV20-1 to TRBJ2-1, with D perhaps assigned TRBD1 or TRBD2 (5 bases each). The V gene lost 6 bases and the J gene lost 15 bases, with 18 bases spanning the gap. From germline, CDR1 is DFQATT and CDR2 SNEGSKA (reference sequence). The CDR3 is made up of 11 amino acids. The CDR3 region has the DNA TGCAGTGCCGAACTCAGGGAGTATAGGTTCTTC. Translated, it gives CSAELREYRFF.

The table lists this clonotype with a few counts. This chain's CDR3 is CASSHLGAGEDTEAFF. In DNA, the CDR3 is TGCGCCAGCAGCCACCTCGGGGCAGGGGAGGACACTGAAGCTTTCTTT. V and J are TRBV4-1 and TRBJ1-1; tentative D call: TRBD1 (6 bases). The CDR3 consists of 16 residues. The germline V and J ends were trimmed by 3 bases and 3 bases, with 17 bases remaining between them. In germline, CDR1 is MGHRA, CDR2 YSYEKL.

This clonotype has ten or more counts. The J gene is TRBJ2-2, the V gene TRBV2, with 11 bases lining up with TRBD1. Germline values: CDR1 SNHLY, CDR2 FYNNEI. V lost 4 bases, J lost 5 bases, and 3 bases stayed unmatched. This CDR3 comprises 15 residues. Here the CDR3 DNA reads TGTGCCAGCAGTGCGAGGGACAGGGGGACCGGGGAGCTGTTTTTT. As protein: CASSARDRGTGELFF.

This clonotype was recorded at least ten times. This chain joins TRBV7-9 and TRBJ2-1; D remains unclear. Germline values: CDR1 SEHNR, CDR2 FQNEAQ (reference sequence). This CDR3 spans 16 amino acids. V was pared by 1 base and J by 3 bases, with 13 bases between. The CDR3 nucleotides are TGTGCCAGCAGCTTAGGTGAGGCGGTTTACTACAATGAGCAGTTCTTC. It is translated as CASSLGEAVYYNEQFF.

Worth noting for this clonotype: A much bigger clone sits one base away, suggesting this may be a read error. The rearrangement uses TRBV10-1 and TRBJ1-6, with D unclear. The CDR3 has 14 residues. Germline-derived CDR1 and CDR2 are WNHNN and SYGVQD (reference sequence). The CDR3 loop is CASSEGIGNSPPHF. DNA for the CDR3: TGCGCCAGCAGTGAAGGAATCGGTAATTCACCCCCCCACTTT.

Many counts were recorded for this clonotype. The rearrangement links TRBV20-1 to TRBJ1-5; the D gene is possibly TRBD1 (5 bases). Germline CDR1 reads DFQATT; CDR2 reads SNEGSKA (reference sequence). This CDR3 has 15 amino acids. Trimming took off 1 base at V and 10 bases at J, with 20 bases between the two ends. In DNA form, the CDR3 reads TGCAGTGCTAGAGCCCCGGGACGCCAGCCCGGCCCCCAGCATTTT. Amino acid sequence: CSARAPGRQPGPQHF.

V gene TRBV6-5 combines with J gene TRBJ1-1; possible D gene TRBD1, 5 bases. Per germline, CDR1 MNHEY and CDR2 SVGAGI. V was trimmed by 0 bases and J by 5 bases, leaving 7 bases between them. The CDR3 sequence is 13 residues long. CDR3 nucleotides: TGTGCCAGCAGTTACTCGGGGGGAACTGAAGCTTTCTTT. Protein: CASSYSGGTEAFF.

This clonotype was seen ten or more times. V usage is TRBV5-4 and J usage is TRBJ2-1, with 8 bases aligning to TRBD1. The J segment lost 5 bases and the V segment lost 0 bases, leaving 4 bases of the junction unmatched. Looked up from germline, CDR1 is SGHNT and CDR2 is YYREEE (reference sequence). The CDR3 length is 15 residues. The CDR3 here is CASSLERTGNNEQFF. The CDR3 DNA sequence: TGTGCCAGCAGCTTGGAGCGGACAGGGAACAATGAGCAGTTCTTC.

There are many counts of this clonotype. V usage is TRBV6-5 and J usage is TRBJ1-1, with 11 bases that match TRBD1. Germline trimming cut 6 bases from V and 5 bases from J; bases unmatched to any gene: 8. The CDR3 sequence is 15 residues long. Looked up from germline, CDR1 is MNHEY and CDR2 is SVGAGI. CDR3 coding DNA: TGTGCCAGCAGATGGAGGGGACAGGGGGGTACTGAAGCTTTCTTT. This codes for CASRWRGQGGTEAFF.

This clonotype was seen repeatedly, ten times or more. The V call is TRBV20-1, the J call TRBJ2-5; TRBD2 matches at 10 bases. The CDR3 consists of 14 residues. Looked up from germline, CDR1 is DFQATT and CDR2 is SNEGSKA (reference sequence). The V and J ends lost 5 bases and 4 bases, in that order; junction bases with no gene match: 7. The CDR3 is CSASPSGSVETQYF. The CDR3 bases are TGCAGTGCTTCCCCTAGCGGGAGTGTAGAGACCCAGTACTTC.

This clonotype was seen ten or more times. This chain uses TRBV6-5 with TRBJ2-1; the D is unclear. Germline-derived CDR1 and CDR2 are MNHEY and SVGAGI. This CDR3 region has 13 residues. Trimming shortened V by 2 bases and J by 5 bases, and 7 bases separated the two germline ends. The DNA of the CDR3 is TGTGCCAGCAGTTACGTGCAGGACAATGAGCAGTTCTTC. This translates into CASSYVQDNEQFF.

This clonotype was detected ten times or more. This chain uses TRBV29-1 with TRBJ1-1; perhaps TRBD1 as D (5 bases). CDR3 size: 12 residues. V gave up 6 bases and J gave up 4 bases, with 12 bases separating them. The germline gives CDR1 SQVTM, CDR2 ANQGSEA. This chain's CDR3 is CSVGPGGTEAFF. The CDR3 bases are TGCAGCGTGGGGCCCGGGGGCACTGAAGCTTTCTTT.

This clonotype was seen many times. The CDR3 is CASSFVTSGSLKENIQYF. The CDR3 region has the DNA TGCGCCAGCAGCTTCGTGACTAGCGGGAGTCTAAAGGAAAACATTCAGTACTTC. The V gene is TRBV5-1, the J gene TRBJ2-4; 12 nucleotides agree with TRBD2. V shed 2 bases and J 5 bases; nucleotides not matched to a gene: 11. The CDR3 has 18 residues. Per the germline V gene, CDR1 is SGHRS and CDR2 is YFSETQ.

Of note for this clonotype: In this CDR3 the conserved last residue, phenylalanine or tryptophan, is missing, so a read error is likely. No DNA is shown, since the ends of the CDR3 on it are uncertain; the CDR3 is the one TCRdb lists. This chain connects TRBV10-3 to TRBJ2-5; the table's D call, TRBD1, was not checked against the DNA. The CDR3 is 12 amino acids in total, end residues counted. CDR1 and CDR2 (germline): ENHRY, SYGVKD. The CDR3: CAISPDSLGLEV.

This clonotype has at least ten counts. J is TRBJ1-2 and V is TRBV5-1, with a tentative D call TRBD1 (5 bases). CDR1 SGHRS and CDR2 YFSETQ come from the germline V gene. The CDR3 length is 14 residues. V lost 5 bases, J lost 6 bases, and 17 bases lay in between. The CDR3 loop reads CASSPPGRRDGYTF. The CDR3 nucleotides read TGCGCCAGCAGTCCCCCGGGACGAAGAGATGGCTACACCTTC.

Concerning this clonotype itself: This likely reflects a read error, since a far larger clone is one base away. The chain links TRBV7-9 to TRBJ2-1, with a tentative D call TRBD2 (5 bases). Germline CDR1 SEHNR, CDR2 FQNEAQ (reference sequence). V dropped 2 bases and J dropped 2 bases, with 10 bases sitting between them. The CDR3 totals 15 residues. CDR3 loop: CASSLNPSPYNEQFF. The CDR3 coding sequence is TGTGCCAGCAGCTTAAATCCTAGCCCCTACAATGAGCAGTTCTTC.

This clonotype has just a few counts. The chain uses TRBV20-1 and TRBJ2-7; D perhaps matches TRBD2 (5 bases). The length of the CDR3 is 14 residues. Germline lookup yields CDR1 DFQATT and CDR2 SNEGSKA (reference sequence). The ends were cut back, 3 bases at V and 6 bases at J, with 18 bases in the middle. The CDR3 spells CSASGGSRSREQYF. CDR3 sequence (DNA): TGCAGTGCTAGTGGCGGGTCACGGTCTCGCGAGCAGTACTTC.

This clonotype was seen many times. The genes are TRBV15 and TRBJ1-1; 7 bases match TRBD1. After removal of 1 base from V and 5 bases from J, the junction contained 4 bases not matched to a gene. This CDR3 spans 14 amino acids. CDR1 is LNHNV, CDR2 YYDKDF, per germline (reference sequence). CDR3 DNA: TGTGCCACCAGCAGAGTGACAGGGCAGACTGAAGCTTTCTTT. Amino acid sequence: CATSRVTGQTEAFF.

As concerns this clonotype: A much larger clone sits a single nucleotide away, making a read error possible. The chain recombines TRBV5-1 with TRBJ2-1; no firm D call. Germline CDR1 reads SGHRS; CDR2 reads YFSETQ. The CDR3 has 15 residues. The CDR3 DNA is TGCGCCAGCTGCTTGCTGGGCCCTAAGGTCAATGAGCAGTTCTTC. It specifies CASCLLGPKVNEQFF.

This clonotype was detected many times. The chain carries TRBV9 and TRBJ2-1, with D maybe TRBD2 (5 bases). V was cut by 4 bases and J by 10 bases, with 15 bases left in between. The germline V gene has CDR1 SGDLS and CDR2 YYNGEE. The CDR3 is made up of 13 amino acids. CDR3 in DNA: TGTGCCAGCAGCCCCCGGGGTTGGCAGGAGCAGTTCTTC. Amino acids: CASSPRGWQEQFF.

The chain combines TRBV20-1 with TRBJ2-1; 10 bases line up with TRBD2. V was pared by 2 bases and J by 6 bases, with 7 bases of the junction left unmatched. This CDR3 is built from 15 residues. Looked up from germline, CDR1 is DFQATT and CDR2 is SNEGSKA (reference sequence). The CDR3 DNA reads as TGCAGTGCTAGACGGCTAGCGGGGGAGCCCAATGAGCAGTTCTTC. This gives the protein CSARRLAGEPNEQFF.

V is TRBV27 and J is TRBJ1-5; no firm D call. CDR1 and CDR2 (germline): MNHEY, SMNVEV (reference sequence). The CDR3 loop spans 15 amino acids. V lost 3 bases, J lost 2 bases, and 11 bases lay in between. The CDR3 sequence is CASSFVPRGNQPQHF. DNA of the CDR3: TGTGCCAGCAGTTTCGTGCCGAGGGGCAATCAGCCCCAGCATTTT.

This clonotype was observed at least ten times. The genes are TRBV20-1 and TRBJ2-4; 9 positions agree with TRBD1. In germline, CDR1 is DFQATT, CDR2 SNEGSKA (reference sequence). Trimming took 8 bases from V and 6 from J; bases not matched to a gene: 8. There are 13 residues in the CDR3. CDR3 nucleotides: TGCAGTTTCTCCGGGACAGGGCCAAACATTCAGTACTTC. Amino acids: CSFSGTGPNIQYF.

As regards this clonotype: A read error may produce the germline difference seen at one junction end. The rearrangement joins TRBV2 to TRBJ2-5, with D perhaps matching TRBD2 (6 bases). Looked up from germline, CDR1 is SNHLY and CDR2 is FYNNEI. The CDR3 consists of 13 residues. The CDR3, as DNA: TGTGCCAGCAGTGCGGGACTTAGGGAGACCCAGTGCTTC. Its translation: CASSAGLRETQCF.